These 9 T cell receptor beta chains originate from one sample sequenced in a study of early T cells in non-severe SARS-CoV-2 infection. A single record per CDR3 protein comes from TCRdb applying MiXCR to the 5' RACE reads. The sample consists of tens of thousands of distinct CDR3 sequences, 15% to 20% of them appearing once. This sample comprised whole blood, obtained at baseline. These receptors were taken from an adult who was a healthcare worker with PCR-confirmed SARS-CoV-2 infection or an uninfected control (not recorded which).

The rearrangement joins TRBV6-2 or TRBV6-3 to TRBJ2-3, with D possibly being TRBD1 (6 bases). From germline, CDR1 is MNHEY and CDR2 SVGEGT. Trimming stripped 4 bases from V and 3 bases from J, with 8 bases between. The CDR3 runs to 13 residues. This CDR3 reads CASSFDRTDTQYF. CDR3 nucleotides: TGTGCCAGCAGTTTCGACAGGACAGATACGCAGTATTTT.

The chain combines TRBV20-1 with TRBJ2-2; weak D call: TRBD1 (7 bases). This CDR3 spans 17 amino acids. The V gene's germline CDR1 is DFQATT and CDR2 SNEGSKA (reference sequence). Deletions cut 0 bases from V and 5 bases from J, with 19 bases between. The CDR3 nucleotides read TGCAGTGCTAGAGACCCAAGTACAGGGGAGGAAACCGGGGAGCTGTTTTTT. Protein product: CSARDPSTGEETGELFF.

The chain couples TRBV6-5 to TRBJ1-4, with TRBD1 matching 8 bases. The V and J ends lost 5 bases and 8 bases, in that order; junction bases with no gene match: 10. The germline CDR1 and CDR2 sequences are MNHEY and SVGAGI. The CDR3 totals 15 residues. The CDR3 spells CASSQTGVVYEKLFF. CDR3 sequence (DNA): TGTGCCAGCAGTCAGACAGGGGTAGTATACGAAAAACTGTTTTTT.

Many counts were recorded for this clonotype. This chain connects TRBV20-1 to TRBJ1-2, with D possibly being TRBD1 (6 bases). The V end was cut by 3 bases, the J end by 8 bases, with 16 bases between. Germline loops: CDR1 DFQATT, CDR2 SNEGSKA (reference sequence). This CDR3 is built from 13 residues. The CDR3 DNA reads TGCAGTGCTAGTATCGGGGGCGCGAGGGGCTACACCTTC. Residues: CSASIGGARGYTF.

This rearrangement joins TRBV14 to TRBJ1-2; D remains unclear. Germline-derived CDR1 and CDR2 are SGHDN and FVKESK. The CDR3 is 12 residues long. Trimming left V 4 bases short and J 10 bases short, with 13 bases between. This chain's CDR3 is CASSRADVSYTF. CDR3 nucleotides: TGTGCCAGCAGCCGAGCGGACGTGTCCTACACCTTC.

This chain links TRBV27 with TRBJ1-2; D is unclear. The V and J ends lost 6 bases and 2 bases respectively, with 13 bases between them. Germline V gives CDR1 MNHEY, CDR2 SMNVEV (reference sequence). The CDR3 runs to 14 residues. CDR3 bases: TGTGCCAGCAGCCCGACCGTCAGAAACTATGGCTACACCTTC. Its translation is CASSPTVRNYGYTF.

This clonotype was observed a single time. Germline and junction disagree at one end, which may indicate a read error. V and J are TRBV7-8 and TRBJ2-3; TRBD1 is a possible D gene (6 bases). CDR3 length equals 16 residues. Germline loops: CDR1 SGHVS, CDR2 FQNEAQ. The CDR3 protein is CASSNSRDMYTDTLYF. The CDR3 bases are TGTGCCAGCTCTAATTCCCGGGACATGTACACAGATACGCTGTATTTT.

The chain combines TRBV6-6 with TRBJ2-7; D might be TRBD2 (6 bases). Germline-derived CDR1 and CDR2 are MNHNY and SVGAGI (reference sequence). The CDR3 loop spans 13 amino acids. The V end lost 5 bases, the J end lost 2 bases, and 10 bases lay between the germline ends. The CDR3 is CASSREVTYEQYF. For the CDR3, the DNA is TGTGCCAGCAGTAGGGAGGTTACCTACGAGCAGTACTTC.

This clonotype was seen more than once but under ten times. V gene TRBV7-2 combines with J gene TRBJ2-5; D is possibly TRBD2 (6 bases). Germline-derived CDR1 and CDR2 are SGHTA and FQGNSA. Trimming removed 3 bases from V and 5 bases from J, with 10 bases in between. The CDR3 is 13 residues long. The CDR3: CASSFAGGETQYF. In DNA form, the CDR3 reads TGTGCCAGCAGCTTTGCCGGGGGTGAGACCCAGTACTTC.